The T cell receptor beta chain under discussion was sequenced for a study of response to subunit inactivated influenza vaccine. This clonotype has more than one count but fewer than ten. TCRdb re-called the RT-PCR reads through MiXCR, storing one row per CDR3 protein. The sample consists of 500,000 to 550,000 distinct CDR3 sequences, 20% to 25% of them appearing once. CDR1 LGHDT and CDR2 YNNKEL come from the germline V gene (reference sequence). This CDR3 region has 15 residues. V was shortened by 3 bases and J by 9 bases, with 18 bases between the two germline ends. This same sample was also taken into another study, of T cells expressing NK-cell markers. That work adds: TCR beta cDNA was made by 5'RACE template switching with UMIs. Of eight sequenced donors, seven were HCMV-seropositive and one HCMV-seronegative. Restricting sorting to alpha-beta TCR T cells was achieved in several experiments by an anti-gamma-delta TCR antibody. Among several donors, these clonotypes also ranked first in the CD3+CD56-NKG2C+ fraction.

Specimen: CD4+ T cells sorted from PBMCs, collected 11 to 12 days after vaccination. The chain joins TRBV3-1 to TRBJ2-1; D ambiguous. This TCR was recovered from a man aged 50 or older who received an inactivated influenza vaccine. CDR3 DNA sequence: TGTGCCAGCAGCCAGTTCAGCAGCACCTTCGGTGAGCAGTTCTTC. Its protein product is CASSQFSSTFGEQFF.